This entry is about one T cell receptor beta chain. The antigen is not known. At the DNA level, this CDR3 is encoded by other sequences in the same sample as well. The sample comes from a study of cytomegalovirus exposure and HLA in healthy donors. Turning to the study itself: A preliminary data release comprised roughly 80 million unique TCRs obtained from HLA-typed donors.

A multiplex PCR was run with 60 Vbeta primers and 13 Jbeta primers. The assay was immunoSEQ multiplex PCR, and TCRdb's table has in-frame clones only and misses some. The sample shows 160,000 or so clones, roughly 84% of them seen only once. Study-level results: Testing in vitro showed a few CMV-associated chains specific for CMV antigens. Overall, approximately 180 TCR beta chains were annotated as cytomegalovirus-associated. Some V segments, including TRBV6-2 and TRBV6-3, were excluded as indistinguishable.

The CDR3 is 14 amino acids. The junction had 0 bases not matched to a gene; V was cut back by 0 bases and J by 3 bases. Looked up from germline, CDR1 is LGHNA and CDR2 is YSLEER. The J gene is TRBJ2-3, the V gene TRBV4-3; 7 bases agree with TRBD1. Sequencing was performed on PBMCs. The sequence derives from a young woman in good health and CMV-seronegative. The CDR3 DNA is TGCGCCAGCAGCCAAGAGACAGGGACAGATACGCAGTATTTT. It is translated as CASSQETGTDTQYF.